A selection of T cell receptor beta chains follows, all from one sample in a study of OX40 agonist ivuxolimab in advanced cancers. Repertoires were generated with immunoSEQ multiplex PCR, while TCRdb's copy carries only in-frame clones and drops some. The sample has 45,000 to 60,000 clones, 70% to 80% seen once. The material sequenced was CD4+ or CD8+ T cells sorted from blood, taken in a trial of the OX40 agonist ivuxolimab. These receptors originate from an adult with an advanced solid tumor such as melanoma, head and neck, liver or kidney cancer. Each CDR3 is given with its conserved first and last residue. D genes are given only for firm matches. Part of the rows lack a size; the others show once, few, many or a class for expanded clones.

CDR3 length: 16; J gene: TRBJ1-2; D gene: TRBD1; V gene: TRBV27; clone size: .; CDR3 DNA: TGTGCCAGCGGATACAGGGGGCGCCTTTCCCAATACGGCTACACCTTC; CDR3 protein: CASGYRGRLSQYGYTF
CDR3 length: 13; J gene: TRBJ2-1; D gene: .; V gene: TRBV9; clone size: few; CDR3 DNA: TGTGCCAGCAGCGTAGGAACCCTGGGTTCTCCGTTCTTC; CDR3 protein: CASSVGTLGSPFF
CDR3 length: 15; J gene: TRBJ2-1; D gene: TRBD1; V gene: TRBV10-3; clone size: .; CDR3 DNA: TGTGCCATCAGTAGCCGGGACAGTGTGTTCGATGAGCAGTTCTTC; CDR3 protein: CAISSRDSVFDEQFF
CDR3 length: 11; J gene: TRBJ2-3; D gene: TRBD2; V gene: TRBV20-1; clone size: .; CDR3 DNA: TGCAGTGCTTCAACTAGCGCTACGCAGTATTTT; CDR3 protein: CSASTSATQYF
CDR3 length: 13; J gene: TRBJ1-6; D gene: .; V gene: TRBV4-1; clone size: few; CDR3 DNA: TGCGCCAGCAGCCAGCCCTTTTCATTGGGGGTCCACTTT; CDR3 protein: CASSQPFSLGVHF
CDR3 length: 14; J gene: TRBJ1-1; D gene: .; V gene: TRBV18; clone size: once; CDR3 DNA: TGTGCCAGCTCGCTAGGATTGGAGAACACTGAAGCTTTCTTT; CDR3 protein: CASSLGLENTEAFF
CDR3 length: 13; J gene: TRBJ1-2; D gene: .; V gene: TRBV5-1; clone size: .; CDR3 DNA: TGCGCCAGCAGCTTGGCCCAGGGGTATGGCTACACCTTC; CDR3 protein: CASSLAQGYGYTF
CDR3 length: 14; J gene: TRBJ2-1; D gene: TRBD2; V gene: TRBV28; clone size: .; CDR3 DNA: TGTGCCAGTCGCATTGCGGGAGTCTGGTATGAGCAGTTCTTC; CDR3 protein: CASRIAGVWYEQFF
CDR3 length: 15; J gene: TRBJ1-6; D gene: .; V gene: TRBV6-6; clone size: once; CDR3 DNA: TGTGCCAGCAGTTACTCTCAAGGGTACGATTCACCCCTCCACTTT; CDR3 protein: CASSYSQGYDSPLHF
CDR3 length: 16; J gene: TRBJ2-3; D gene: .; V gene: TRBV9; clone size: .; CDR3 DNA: TGTGCCAGCAGCACCGGACAGTTTGGAAGCACAGATACGCAGTATTTT; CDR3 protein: CASSTGQFGSTDTQYF
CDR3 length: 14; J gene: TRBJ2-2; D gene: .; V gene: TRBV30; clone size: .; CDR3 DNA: TGTGCCTGGATGCTTGGGACCAACACCGGGGAGCTGTTTTTT; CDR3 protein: CAWMLGTNTGELFF
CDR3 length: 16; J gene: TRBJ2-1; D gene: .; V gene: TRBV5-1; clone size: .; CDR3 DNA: TGCGCCAGCAGCTTGGGCGTAGCGAACTCCTACAATGAGCAGTTCTTC; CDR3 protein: CASSLGVANSYNEQFF
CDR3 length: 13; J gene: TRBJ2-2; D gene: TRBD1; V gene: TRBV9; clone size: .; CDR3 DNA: TGTGCCAGCAGCGCCACAGGGGCCGGGGAGCTGTTTTTT; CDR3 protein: CASSATGAGELFF
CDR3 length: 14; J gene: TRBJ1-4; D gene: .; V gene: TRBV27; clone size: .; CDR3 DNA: TGTGCCAGCAGTGGCCGAGCAACTAATGAAAAACTGTTTTTT; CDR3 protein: CASSGRATNEKLFF
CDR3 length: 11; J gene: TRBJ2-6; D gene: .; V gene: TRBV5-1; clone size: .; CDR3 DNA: TGCGCCTCAGCTGGGGCCAACGTCCTGACTTTC; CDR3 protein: CASAGANVLTF
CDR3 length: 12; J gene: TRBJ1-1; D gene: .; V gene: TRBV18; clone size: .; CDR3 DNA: TGTGCCAGCTCACCAGGGGCCCCTGAAGCTTTCTTT; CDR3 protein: CASSPGAPEAFF
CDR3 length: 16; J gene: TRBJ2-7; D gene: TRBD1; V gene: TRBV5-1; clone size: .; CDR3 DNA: TGCGCCAGCAGCTTGGCCAGGGGGACCGCGCTCTACGAGCAGTACTTC; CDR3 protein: CASSLARGTALYEQYF
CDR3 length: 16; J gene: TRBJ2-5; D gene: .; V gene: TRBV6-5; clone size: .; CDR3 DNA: TGTGCCAGCAGTTACTCGGTGCAGGGAGGAGTGGAGACCCAGTACTTC; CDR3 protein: CASSYSVQGGVETQYF
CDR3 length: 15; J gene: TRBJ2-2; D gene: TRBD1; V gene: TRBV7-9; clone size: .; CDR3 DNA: TGTGCCAGCAGCTTAGGACAGGGGATCGGCGGGGAGCTGTTTTTT; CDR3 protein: CASSLGQGIGGELFF
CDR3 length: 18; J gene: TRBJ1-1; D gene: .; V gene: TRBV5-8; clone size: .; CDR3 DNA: TGTGCCAGCAGCCTGACTTTCAGCGGCGGCACTTCCCGTTCCGAAGCTTTCTTT; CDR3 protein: CASSLTFSGGTSRSEAFF
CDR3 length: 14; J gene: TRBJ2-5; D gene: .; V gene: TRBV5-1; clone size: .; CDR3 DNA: TGCGCCAGCAGCCCCGGACGGACCCAAGAGACCCAGTACTTC; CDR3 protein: CASSPGRTQETQYF
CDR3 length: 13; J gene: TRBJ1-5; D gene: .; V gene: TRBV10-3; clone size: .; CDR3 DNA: TGTGCCATCAGCCCCGACTCTAATCAGCCCCAGCATTTT; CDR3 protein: CAISPDSNQPQHF
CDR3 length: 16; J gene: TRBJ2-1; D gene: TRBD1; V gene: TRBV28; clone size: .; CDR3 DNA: TGTGCCAGCAGCCTCAGCGGACAGGGGTCCTACAATGAGCAGTTCTTC; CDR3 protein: CASSLSGQGSYNEQFF
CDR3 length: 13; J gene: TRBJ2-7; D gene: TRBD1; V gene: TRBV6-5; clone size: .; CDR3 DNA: TGTGCCAGCGGGACAGGGGGCATCTACGAGCAGTACTTC; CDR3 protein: CASGTGGIYEQYF
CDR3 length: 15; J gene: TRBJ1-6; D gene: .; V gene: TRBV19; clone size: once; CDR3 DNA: TGTGCCAGTAAAATTAGAGGATCGGAGAATTCACCCCTCCACTTT; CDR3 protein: CASKIRGSENSPLHF
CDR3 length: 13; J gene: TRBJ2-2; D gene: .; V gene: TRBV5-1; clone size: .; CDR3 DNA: TGCGCCAGCACTTCTGGGGGAACCGGGGAGCTGTTTTTT; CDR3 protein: CASTSGGTGELFF